The 19 T cell receptor beta chains reported below all come from one sample, sequenced in a study of Graves' ophthalmopathy and Graves' hyperthyroidism. The TCR beta CDR3 regions underwent amplification from RNA transcripts. After a first-round RT-PCR with HTBI primers, a second-round multiplex PCR was run. TCRdb re-derived calls from the multiplex PCR reads in MiXCR, one entry per CDR3 protein. Among over 500,000 distinct CDR3 sequences listed, about a fifth were seen once. The sample taken for sequencing was peripheral blood. All receptors come from a woman in her late teens or twenties with stable Graves' hyperthyroidism. Some clones in this sample may be carry-over from other donors' samples.

The chain combines TRBV11-2 with TRBJ2-3, with TRBD2 identical over 7 bases. This CDR3 is 15 amino acids long. V shed 2 bases and J 3 bases; nucleotides not matched to a gene: 5. The germline gives CDR1 SGHAT, CDR2 FQNNGV. CDR3 loop: CASSLMRELTDTQYF. Written as DNA, the CDR3 is TGTGCCAGCAGCTTAATGCGGGAGTTGACAGATACGCAGTATTTT. The full variable domain, completed using reference TRBV11-2 and TRBJ2-3, is EAGVAQSPRYKIIEKRQSVAFWCNPISGHATLYWYQQILGQGPKLLIQFQNNGVVDDSQLPKDRFSAERLKGVDSTLKIQPAKLEDSAVYLCASSLMRELTDTQYFGPGTRLTVL.

The chain joins TRBV28 to TRBJ1-1, with D unresolved. The V gene's germline CDR1 is MDHEN and CDR2 SYDVKM. V lost 4 bases and J 6 bases, leaving 15 bases between the germline ends. CDR3 length equals 14 residues. CDR3 DNA sequence: TGTGCCAGCAGTTCACCGGGGAGGGCGGCTGAAGCTTTCTTT. This codes for CASSSPGRAAEAFF.

This clonotype was detected a few times. The V and J genes are TRBV11-2 and TRBJ2-7; 12 bases are shared with TRBD1. This CDR3 comprises 16 residues. J gave up 7 bases and V 5 bases, and 12 bases lay outside the gene matches. Germline CDR1 SGHAT, CDR2 FQNNGV. The CDR3 nucleotides are TGTGCCAGCAGCCCGGACGGGGGGACAGGGGGCTCGGAGCAGTACTTC. Its protein product is CASSPDGGTGGSEQYF.

This clonotype has at least ten counts. The chain couples TRBV12-3 or TRBV12-4 to TRBJ1-1, with a weak D call TRBD1 (5 bases). V was pared by 3 bases and J by 4 bases, with 12 bases between. The CDR3 totals 14 residues. The CDR3: CASSFRGGSTEAFF. The CDR3 DNA reads as TGTGCCAGCAGTTTCCGCGGGGGAAGCACTGAAGCTTTCTTT.

This clonotype was observed a handful of times. This chain joins TRBV27 and TRBJ1-5; no firm D call. Trimming shortened V by 6 bases and J by 7 bases, and 10 bases separated the two germline ends. Germline assignment: CDR1 MNHEY and CDR2 SMNVEV (reference sequence). This CDR3 has 12 residues. The CDR3 spells CASSFQGQPQHF. In nucleotides, the CDR3 is TGTGCCAGCAGCTTTCAAGGACAGCCCCAGCATTTT.

The V call is TRBV6-1, the J call TRBJ1-1; D possibly corresponds to TRBD1 (5 bases). Trimming shortened V by 1 base and J by 1 base, and 10 bases separated the two germline ends. Germline values: CDR1 MNHNS, CDR2 SASEGT. The CDR3 is 15 residues long. The CDR3 DNA reads TGTGCCAGCAGTGAAGTTGGGGGAACGAACACTGAAGCTTTCTTT. Its protein is CASSEVGGTNTEAFF.

This clonotype was detected a few times. This chain connects TRBV28 to TRBJ2-7; the match to TRBD1 covers 7 bases. The germline V gene has CDR1 MDHEN and CDR2 SYDVKM. Losses at the gene ends were 7 bases for V and 3 bases for J; bases not matched to a gene: 9. This CDR3 region has 14 residues. The DNA of the CDR3 is TGTGCCAGCATTAGACAGGGCCCTTTCTACGAGCAGTACTTC. The encoded protein is CASIRQGPFYEQYF.

This clonotype was recorded a few times. The chain uses TRBV11-2 and TRBJ2-7; 7 positions agree with TRBD2. Germline V gene sequence: CDR1 SGHAT, CDR2 FQNNGV. V dropped 5 bases and J dropped 5; count of bases not matched to a gene: 15. CDR3 length: 16 residues. The CDR3 region has the DNA TGTGCCAGCAGCCCTCTCGTGGGGGGGTATGAGAACGAGCAGTACTTC. This sequence encodes CASSPLVGGYENEQYF. The full variable domain, in which reference TRBV11-2 and TRBJ2-7 provide the parts outside the CDR3, is EAGVAQSPRYKIIEKRQSVAFWCNPISGHATLYWYQQILGQGPKLLIQFQNNGVVDDSQLPKDRFSAERLKGVDSTLKIQPAKLEDSAVYLCASSPLVGGYENEQYFGPGTRLTVT.

There are many counts of this clonotype. A junction boundary mismatches the germline segment, possibly from a read error. V usage is TRBV28 and J usage is TRBJ2-5; TRBD2 might be the D (7 bases). This CDR3 is 15 amino acids long. Germline V gene sequence: CDR1 MDHEN, CDR2 SYDVKM. In DNA, the CDR3 is TGTGCCAGCAGAAGGGGGGGGGCCGCGCGGGACACCTTGAACTTC. Translated, it gives CASRRGGAARDTLNF.

This clonotype turned up a few times. The chain employs TRBV19 and TRBJ1-1; TRBD1 is a possible D gene (6 bases). Germline CDR1 reads LNHDA; CDR2 reads SQIVND (reference sequence). This CDR3 is built from 14 residues. Trimming pared 10 bases from V and 0 bases from J, leaving 15 bases between. CDR3 sequence reads: CATRSGDMNTEAFF. DNA for the CDR3: TGTGCCACCCGCTCTGGGGACATGAACACTGAAGCTTTCTTT.

This clonotype was counted a few times. Since the CDR3 does not end with the conserved phenylalanine or tryptophan, this likely comes from a read error. The V gene is TRBV30, the J gene TRBJ2-2; a weak D match, TRBD1 (6 bases). Germline assignment: CDR1 GTSNPN and CDR2 SVGIG (reference sequence). V lost 4 bases and J 6 bases, leaving 15 bases between the germline ends. The length of the CDR3 is 14 residues. The DNA for the CDR3 is TGTGCCTGGAAAAAAACAGGGTCTGCCGGGGAGCTGTTTTTA. Encoded protein: CAWKKTGSAGELFL.

The J gene is TRBJ1-3, the V gene TRBV12-3 or TRBV12-4, with 7 bases aligning to TRBD1. J lost 2 bases, V lost 5 bases, and 6 bases had no gene match. This CDR3 has 15 residues. The chain's CDR3 is CASSPQGHPGNTIYF. The DNA for the CDR3 is TGTGCCAGCAGTCCACAGGGGCACCCTGGAAACACCATATATTTT.

As concerns this clonotype: This clone may be a read error of a much larger clone one base away. V is TRBV6-5 and J is TRBJ1-5; 9 nucleotides match TRBD1. From germline, CDR1 is MNHEY and CDR2 SVGAGI. This CDR3 has 16 residues. CDR3 region: CASSFPRGTGNQPHHF. The DNA for the CDR3 is TGTGCCAGCAGTTTCCCAAGGGGGACAGGGAATCAGCCCCATCATTTT.

Concerning this clonotype: This may come from a read error, since a much larger clone is one base off. V and J are TRBV20-1 and TRBJ2-7, with D perhaps matching TRBD2 (6 bases). This CDR3 region has 12 residues. Trimming removed 3 bases from V and 5 bases from J, with 11 bases in between. Germline CDR1 DFQATT, CDR2 SNEGSKA (reference sequence). The CDR3 region is CSARGGADEQYF. The CDR3 coding sequence is TGCAGTGCTAGGGGCGGGGCTGACGAGCAGTACTTC.

Notes on this clonotype: This CDR3 is missing its conserved last phenylalanine or tryptophan, likely due to a read error. The chain combines TRBV27 with TRBJ2-7; D is unresolved. Germline V gene sequence: CDR1 MNHEY, CDR2 SMNVEV (reference sequence). The CDR3 runs 14 residues. Between the trimmed V and J ends, which lost 2 bases and 2 bases, there was a span of 10 bases. The CDR3 region has the DNA TGTGCCAGCAGTTTACGCGGCACTACCTACGAGCAGTACTAC. Amino acid sequence: CASSLRGTTYEQYY.

V is TRBV9 and J is TRBJ2-6, with 7 bases matching TRBD1. The germline V gene encodes CDR1 SGDLS and CDR2 YYNGEE. The CDR3 has 18 residues. Losses at the gene ends were 4 bases for V and 2 bases for J; bases not matched to a gene: 12. This CDR3 reads CASSYRDRETTGANVLTF. CDR3 nucleotides: TGTGCCAGCAGCTATCGGGACAGAGAAACCACTGGGGCCAACGTCCTGACTTTC.

This clonotype was picked up a small number of times. The CDR3 loop reads CATSDPRQGANYEQYF. The CDR3 nucleotides read TGTGCCACCAGTGACCCCCGACAGGGGGCCAACTACGAGCAGTACTTC. This chain joins TRBV24-1 and TRBJ2-7; TRBD1 matches 10 bases. CDR3 size: 16 residues. Germline CDR1 reads KGHDR; CDR2 reads SFDVKD. J gave up 3 bases and V 4 bases, and 8 bases lay outside the gene matches.

This clonotype was seen many times. The rearrangement uses TRBV5-1 and TRBJ2-7; D is possibly TRBD2 (6 bases). The CDR3 runs 15 residues. V was cut by 7 bases and J by 3 bases, with 20 bases left in between. Germline-derived CDR1 and CDR2 are SGHRS and YFSETQ. CDR3 residues: CASAHERGFFYEQYF. CDR3 DNA sequence: TGCGCCAGCGCCCATGAACGGGGGTTTTTCTACGAGCAGTACTTC.

This clonotype was picked up many times. This chain uses TRBV6-1 with TRBJ1-2; D not certain. CDR1 is MNHNS, CDR2 SASEGT, per germline. There are 17 residues in the CDR3. V lost 1 base and J lost 5, with 20 bases in between. Here the CDR3 DNA reads TGTGCCAGCAGTGAAGAGCCTTTACAGTATCACCCTTATGGCTACACCTTC. It encodes CASSEEPLQYHPYGYTF.